A single T cell receptor beta chain is shown here with its context. These data originate in a study of blood T cells in healthy people across ages. The V gene's germline CDR1 is SGHRS and CDR2 YFSETQ. This CDR3 region has 15 residues. Trimming stripped 10 bases from V and 2 bases from J, with 21 bases between. Sample-barcoded 5' priming and a J-beta primer mix drove a second PCR of roughly 7 to 11 cycles. TCRdb reprocessed the 5' RACE reads via MiXCR and lists one record per CDR3 protein. The sample records approximately 600,000 distinct CDR3 sequences, roughly 53% being singletons. Material: blood. The chain has TRBV5-1 and TRBJ2-5; D perhaps matches TRBD2 (6 bases). The sequence derives from a man in his sixties in good health. The CDR3 region is CACTSAGGLQETQYF. The DNA of the CDR3 is TGCGCCTGCACGTCGGCCGGGGGACTTCAAGAGACCCAGTACTTC.